This T cell receptor (beta chain) comes out of a study of vaccination and CD4 T cells after COVID-19 (dated by TCRdb to between 2021 and 2024). About the full investigation: Convalescent patients had a positive SARS-CoV-2 result on nasal swab PCR, and of these patients, nine had mild disease and one had severe disease. In the convalescent cohort there were six males and four females, among whom were two Hispanic individuals, seven Caucasians, two Asians and one multiracial person. Participants received two doses of either the Pfizer-BioNTech BNT162b2 vaccine (n=8) or the Moderna mRNA-1273 vaccine (n=2). Post-COVID blood samples were collected from convalescent patients a median of approximately 93 days after diagnosis, with a range of roughly 35 to 180 days. Post-vaccine blood samples were collected a median of around 10 weeks after the second vaccine dose, ranging from roughly 14 to 241 days. The cultures were stimulated with overlapping spike peptide pools from SARS-CoV-2 and from the common cold coronaviruses HCoV-NL63, HCoV-OC43 and HCoV-229E. In control cultures, a CEFX viral epitope pool was used as positive control, an HIV-1 Nef peptide pool was used as negative control, or no peptide was added. The spike-specific CD4+ TCR repertoire was compared before and after mRNA vaccination in approximately 9 COVID-19 convalescent patients and a few infection-naive healthy vaccine recipients.

The protocol used for the library was PCR. TCR sequencing of DNA from cultured CD4+ T cells used the Oncomine TCR Beta short-read assay at the Johns Hopkins FTIC core. Genomic DNA was extracted from the cultured CD4+ T cells with the QIAamp micro DNA kit. Oncomine TCR Beta libraries from cultured CD4+ T cells were pooled with unique dual indexes and sequenced on an Illumina iSeq 100. The source study handled its data this way. Non-productive sequences were removed, and CDR3s that did not start with C, did not end with F or W, or were shorter than 7 amino acids were discarded. Antigen-specific clonotypes were identified using the MANAFEST web application through comparison of peptide-stimulated wells with reference and other culture wells. Positive clones required FDR below 0.05, an odds ratio above 5, and productive frequency above 0.1% in at least two of three replicate wells. A clonotype was classed as cross-reactive if the clonotype showed significant expansion both in SARS-CoV-2 spike wells and in at least one common cold coronavirus spike condition. Similarity between CDR3 sequences was evaluated in R version 3.6.1 using Levenshtein distances (stringdist) and unrooted phylogenetic trees (ape). TCRdb passed the public sequencing reads through fastp at Q25 and MiXCR, retaining productive beta sequences. Duplicate CDR3 protein sequences are folded into a single record with the most common DNA and genes. These V and J calls originate from TCRdb's pipeline instead of the authors' own analysis. In all, the sample holds approximately 11,000 distinct CDR3 sequences, and roughly 65% of those were seen once. The top ten constitute roughly an eighth of the sample.

Concerning this clonotype: No antigen is known for it. Nothing much larger sits one base from this clone, and base qualities are not available.

The study at large found these results: Only a relatively small number of convalescent patients were included in the study, and early timepoints following natural infection were not analyzed. Nearly all vaccine-specific clones in convalescent patients (304 of 307) were mono-reactive for SARS-CoV-2 spike rather than cross-reactive with common cold coronaviruses. An increase in the median number of SARS-CoV-2-reactive clonotypes from around 20 after infection to approximately 41 after vaccination was observed, but the change was not found to be significant. In convalescent patients, a median roughly 85% of post-vaccine SARS-CoV-2-reactive clones were detected only after vaccination, and vaccine-specific priming was suggested by this finding.

The CDR3 measures 11 amino acids from cysteine to phenylalanine. This entry keeps only the CDR3 DNA: 33 bases, framed from base 1. Taken from the germline V gene (reference sequence), the CDR1 and CDR2 loops are SEHNR and FQNEAQ. The V end loses 5 bases and the J end loses 3 bases, and a stretch of 5 bases separates them. The meaning of the sample's treatment or condition label: roughly 10-day PBMC culture with coronavirus spike peptide pools or control peptides (ViraFEST assay). The study used the ViraFEST assay, which expanded antigen-specific T cells with peptide pools and then identified expanded clonotypes by TCR sequencing. Positive SARS-CoV-2 PCR tests in the convalescent patients dated from March to December 2020, before Alpha, Beta and Delta variants emerged in the United States. Each well held 2.2 million or so PBMCs cultured with roughly 10 ug/ml peptide pools in IMDM containing roughly 5% human AB serum and around 10 IU/ml IL-2. On days 3 and 7, half of the culture medium was replaced with fresh IL-2-containing medium. After approximately 11 days of culture, CD4+ T cells were isolated by negative selection with the EasySep CD4+ T cell isolation kit. Ficoll-Paque Plus gradient centrifugation was used to isolate PBMCs from whole blood, and the isolated PBMCs were then either used fresh or cryopreserved at -140C. Culture conditions were generally each tested in triplicate wells.

The V gene is TRBV7-9 and the J gene is TRBJ2-7; too little of a D gene remains to name it. The sequenced sample consisted of CD4+ T cells from blood, cultured in vitro. This TCR was recovered from a human donor who had recovered from COVID-19. The CDR3 in this case is CASSAYYEQYF. The DNA reads as follows: TGTGCCAGCAGCGCATACTACGAGCAGTACTTC. With the rest looked up from the reference TRBV7-9 and TRBJ2-7 genes rather than sequenced, the full variable domain is DTGVSQNPRHKITKRGQNVTFRCDPISEHNRLYWYRQTLGQGPEFLTYFQNEAQLEKSRLLSDRFSAERPKGSFSTLEIQRTEQGDSAMYLCASSAYYEQYFGPGTRLTVT.